Here is one T cell receptor beta chain with its context. Its specificity is unknown. This sample is part of a study of early T cells in non-severe SARS-CoV-2 infection. General study findings and limits: In VDJdb matching, anti-spike CD8 responses were favored while private and CD4 specificities went missing.

Unique molecular identifiers were added to individual cDNA molecules. TCRdb re-called the 5' RACE reads through MiXCR, storing one row per CDR3 protein. The sample contains tens of thousands of distinct CDR3 sequences, approximately 12% of which appear only once. The CDR3 runs to 14 residues. Between the trimmed V and J ends, which lost 8 bases and 5 bases, there was a span of 18 bases. CDR1 is MNHEY, CDR2 SVGEGT, per germline. The rearrangement links TRBV6-2 or TRBV6-3 to TRBJ2-5; no clear D gene. The TCR comes from an adult who was a healthcare worker with PCR-confirmed SARS-CoV-2 infection or an uninfected control (not recorded which). The source material was whole blood. The DNA of the CDR3 is TGTGCCAGCTGCGGCGGCCCCTTAGGGGAGACCCAGTACTTC. It encodes CASCGGPLGETQYF.